The clone carrying this T cell receptor beta chain was seen a handful of times. This entry is derived from a study of CD8 T cells in ankylosing spondylitis. This CDR3 region has 14 residues. V lost 5 bases to trimming and J lost 0 bases, with 8 bases between them. Looked up from germline, CDR1 is MNHEY and CDR2 is SMNVEV (reference sequence). TCRdb re-analysed the 5' RACE reads in MiXCR, keeping a single row per CDR3 protein. The data contain about 180,000 distinct CDR3 sequences, around a tenth of them singletons. This chain connects TRBV27 to TRBJ1-5, with a possible D match to TRBD1 (5 bases). The sequenced sample was blood, either unsorted or a sorted T cell fraction (not recorded which). This clonotype was sampled from a female donor with ankylosing spondylitis or in good health (not recorded which). The CDR3, as DNA: TGTGCCAGCAGTCCAGGGCTTAGCAATCAGCCCCAGCATTTT. Translated: CASSPGLSNQPQHF.